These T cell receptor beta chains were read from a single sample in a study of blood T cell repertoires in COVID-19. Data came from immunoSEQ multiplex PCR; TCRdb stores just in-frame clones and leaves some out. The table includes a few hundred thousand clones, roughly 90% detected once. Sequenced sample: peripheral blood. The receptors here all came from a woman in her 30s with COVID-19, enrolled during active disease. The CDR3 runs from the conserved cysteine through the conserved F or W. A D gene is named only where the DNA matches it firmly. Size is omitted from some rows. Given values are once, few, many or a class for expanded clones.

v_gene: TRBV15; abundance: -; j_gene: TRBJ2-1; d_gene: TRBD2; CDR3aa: CATSRIGTSGGYNEQFF; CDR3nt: TGTGCCACCAGCAGAATCGGGACTAGCGGGGGGTACAATGAGCAGTTCTTC
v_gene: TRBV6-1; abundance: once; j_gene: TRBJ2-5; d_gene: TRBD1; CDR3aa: CASSDPGRGRGETQYF; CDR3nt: TGTGCCAGCAGTGATCCCGGCAGGGGGAGAGGGGAGACCCAGTACTTC
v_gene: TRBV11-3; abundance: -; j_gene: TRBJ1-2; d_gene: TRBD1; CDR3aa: CASSPPGTEVYGYTF; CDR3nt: TGTGCCAGCAGCCCCCCGGGGACAGAAGTATATGGCTACACCTTC
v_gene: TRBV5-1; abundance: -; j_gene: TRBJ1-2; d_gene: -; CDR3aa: CASSWTSPNYGYTF; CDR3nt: TGCGCCAGCAGCTGGACATCACCGAACTATGGCTACACCTTC
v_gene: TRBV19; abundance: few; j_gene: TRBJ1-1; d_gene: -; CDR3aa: CASSFQANTEAFF; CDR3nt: TGTGCCAGTAGTTTCCAGGCAAACACTGAAGCTTTCTTT
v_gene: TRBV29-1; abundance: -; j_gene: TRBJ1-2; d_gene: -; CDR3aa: CSVLTRGGYTF; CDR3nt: TGCAGCGTGCTGACCCGGGGGGGCTACACCTTC
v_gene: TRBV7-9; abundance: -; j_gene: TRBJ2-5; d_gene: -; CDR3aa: CASRVENLETQYF; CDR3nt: TGTGCCAGCAGAGTCGAAAACTTAGAGACCCAGTACTTC
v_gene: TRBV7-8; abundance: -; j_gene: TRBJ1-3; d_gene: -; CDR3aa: CASSKTGNTIYF; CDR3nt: TGTGCCAGCAGTAAAACTGGAAACACCATATATTTT
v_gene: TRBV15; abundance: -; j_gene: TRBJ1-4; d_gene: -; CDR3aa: CATSRDRGWEKLFF; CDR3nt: TGTGCCACCAGCAGGGACAGAGGATGGGAAAAACTGTTTTTT
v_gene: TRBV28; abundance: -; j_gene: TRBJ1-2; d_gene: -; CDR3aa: CASSSTGSGSYGYTF; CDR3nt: TGTGCCAGCAGCTCCACAGGGTCAGGAAGTTATGGCTACACCTTC
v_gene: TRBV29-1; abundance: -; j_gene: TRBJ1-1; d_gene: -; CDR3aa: CSVEGLASEAFF; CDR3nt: TGCAGCGTTGAAGGTCTGGCCTCTGAAGCTTTCTTT
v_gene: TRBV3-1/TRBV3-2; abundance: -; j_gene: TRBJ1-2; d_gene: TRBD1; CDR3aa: CASSQPDRDNYGYTF; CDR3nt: TGTGCCAGCAGCCAACCGGACAGGGACAACTATGGCTACACCTTC
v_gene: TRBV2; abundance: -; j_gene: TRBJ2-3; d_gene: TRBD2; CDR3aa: CASSGGASTDTQYF; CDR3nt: TGTGCCAGCAGCGGGGGGGCAAGCACAGATACGCAGTATTTT
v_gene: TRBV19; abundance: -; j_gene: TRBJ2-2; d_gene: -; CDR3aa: CASTETVAGELFF; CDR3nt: TGTGCCAGTACTGAGACAGTTGCCGGGGAGCTGTTTTTT
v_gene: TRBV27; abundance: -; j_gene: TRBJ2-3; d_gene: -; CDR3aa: CASAPSGVITDTQYF; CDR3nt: TGTGCCAGCGCCCCCTCAGGGGTCATAACAGATACGCAGTATTTT
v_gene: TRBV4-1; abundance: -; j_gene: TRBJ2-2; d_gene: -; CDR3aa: CASSHTPEVNTGELFF; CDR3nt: TGCGCCAGCAGCCACACGCCAGAGGTGAACACCGGGGAGCTGTTTTTT
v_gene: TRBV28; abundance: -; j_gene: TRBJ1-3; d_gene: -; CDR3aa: CASSFGSGNTIYF; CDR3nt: TGTGCCAGCAGTTTCGGGTCTGGAAACACCATATATTTT
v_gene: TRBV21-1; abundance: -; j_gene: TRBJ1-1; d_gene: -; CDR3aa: CASTVGSPRVPNTEAFF; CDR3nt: TGTGCCAGCACCGTCGGCTCTCCGAGGGTCCCGAACACTGAAGCTTTCTTT
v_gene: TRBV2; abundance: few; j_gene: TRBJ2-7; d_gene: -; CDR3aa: CASSERRGGADYEQYF; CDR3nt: TGTGCCAGCAGTGAAAGACGTGGGGGGGCGGACTACGAGCAGTACTTC
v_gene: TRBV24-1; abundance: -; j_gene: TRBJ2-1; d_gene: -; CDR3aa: CATSDTALSYNEQFF; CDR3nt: TGTGCCACCAGTGATACTGCTCTCTCCTACAATGAGCAGTTCTTC
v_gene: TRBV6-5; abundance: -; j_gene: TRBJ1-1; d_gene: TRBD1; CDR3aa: CASSSTGGADTEAFF; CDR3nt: TGTGCCAGCAGTTCCACAGGGGGCGCGGACACTGAAGCTTTCTTT
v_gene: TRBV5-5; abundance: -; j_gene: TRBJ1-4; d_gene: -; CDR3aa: CASSPSGSYNEKLFF; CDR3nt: TGTGCCAGCAGCCCTTCCGGGAGCTATAATGAAAAACTGTTTTTT
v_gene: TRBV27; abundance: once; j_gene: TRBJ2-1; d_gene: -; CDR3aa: CASSLILGGHEQFF; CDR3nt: TGTGCCAGCAGTTTGATCCTAGGAGGCCATGAGCAGTTCTTC
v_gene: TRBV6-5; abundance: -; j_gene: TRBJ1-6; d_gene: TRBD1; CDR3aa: CASSYSEGASSPLHF; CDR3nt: TGTGCCAGCAGTTACTCTGAGGGGGCGAGTTCACCCCTCCACTTT
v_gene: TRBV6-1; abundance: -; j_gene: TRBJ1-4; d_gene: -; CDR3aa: CASSEGTGRINEKLFF; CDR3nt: TGTGCCAGCAGTGAAGGAACAGGGCGTATTAATGAAAAACTGTTTTTT
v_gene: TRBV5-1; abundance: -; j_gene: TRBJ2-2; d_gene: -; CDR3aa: CASSGLKTGKDTGELFF; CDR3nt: TGCGCCAGCAGCGGGCTCAAGACAGGAAAGGACACCGGGGAGCTGTTTTTT
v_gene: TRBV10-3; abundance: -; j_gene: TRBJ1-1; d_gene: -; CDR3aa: CAISESPGNTEAFF; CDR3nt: TGTGCCATCAGTGAGTCGCCCGGTAACACTGAAGCTTTCTTT
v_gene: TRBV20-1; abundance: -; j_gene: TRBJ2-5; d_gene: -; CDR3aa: CSAPIQETQYF; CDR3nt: TGCAGTGCTCCTATACAAGAGACCCAGTACTTC
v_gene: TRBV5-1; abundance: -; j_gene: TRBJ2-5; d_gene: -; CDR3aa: CASSTADQETQYF; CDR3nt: TGCGCCAGCAGCACGGCGGACCAAGAGACCCAGTACTTC
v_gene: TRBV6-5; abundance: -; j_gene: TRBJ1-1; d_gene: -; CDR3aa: CASSYSFSGAGTEAFF; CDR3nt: TGTGCCAGCAGTTACTCGTTCTCAGGGGCTGGCACTGAAGCTTTCTTT
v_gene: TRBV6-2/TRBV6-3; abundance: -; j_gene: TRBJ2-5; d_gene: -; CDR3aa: CASSPTPYKGWKETQYF; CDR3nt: TGTGCCAGCAGCCCTACCCCTTATAAGGGGTGGAAAGAGACCCAGTACTTC
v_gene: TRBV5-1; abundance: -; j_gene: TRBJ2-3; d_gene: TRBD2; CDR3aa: CASTSGGNTDTQYF; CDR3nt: TGCGCCAGTACTAGCGGGGGAAACACAGATACGCAGTATTTT
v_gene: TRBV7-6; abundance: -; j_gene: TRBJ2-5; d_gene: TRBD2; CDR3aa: CASSLALSGGQETQYF; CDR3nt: TGTGCCAGCAGCTTAGCTTTGAGCGGGGGTCAGGAGACCCAGTACTTC
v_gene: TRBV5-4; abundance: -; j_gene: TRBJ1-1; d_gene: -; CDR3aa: CASSLRGQAKTEAFF; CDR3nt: TGTGCCAGCAGCTTGAGGGGCCAGGCGAAGACTGAAGCTTTCTTT
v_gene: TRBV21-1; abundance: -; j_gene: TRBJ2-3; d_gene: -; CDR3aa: CASSKSLPGQGSGDTQYF; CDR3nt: TGTGCCAGCAGCAAAAGTCTACCCGGACAGGGCTCTGGAGATACGCAGTATTTT
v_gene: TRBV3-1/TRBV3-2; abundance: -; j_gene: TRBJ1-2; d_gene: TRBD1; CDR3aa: CASSQRGQARRCTF; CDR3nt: TGTGCCAGCAGCCAAAGGGGACAGGCCCGGCGGTGCACCTTC
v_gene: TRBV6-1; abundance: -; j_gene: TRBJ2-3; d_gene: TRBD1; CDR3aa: CASSETGDSTDTQYF; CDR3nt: TGTGCCAGCAGTGAAACAGGGGATAGCACAGATACGCAGTATTTT
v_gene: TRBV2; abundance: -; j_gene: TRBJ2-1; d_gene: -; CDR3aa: CASSWDLAQFF; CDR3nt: TGTGCCAGCAGCTGGGACTTGGCGCAGTTCTTC
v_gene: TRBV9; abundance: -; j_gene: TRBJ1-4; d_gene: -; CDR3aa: CASSRGPDNEKLFF; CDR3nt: TGTGCCAGCAGCAGAGGGCCAGATAATGAAAAACTGTTTTTT
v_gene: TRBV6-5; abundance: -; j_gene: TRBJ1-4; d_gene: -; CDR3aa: CAALLRGPTNEKLFF; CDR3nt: TGTGCCGCCCTACTCCGGGGTCCAACTAATGAAAAACTGTTTTTT
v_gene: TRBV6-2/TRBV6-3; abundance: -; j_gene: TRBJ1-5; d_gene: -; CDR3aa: CASSYSLGSGQPQHF; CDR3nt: TGTGCCAGCAGTTACTCCCTTGGCTCAGGTCAGCCCCAGCATTTT
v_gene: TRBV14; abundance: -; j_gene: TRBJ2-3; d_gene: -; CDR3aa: CASSPPHTDTQYF; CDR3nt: TGTGCCAGCAGCCCCCCCCACACAGATACGCAGTATTTT
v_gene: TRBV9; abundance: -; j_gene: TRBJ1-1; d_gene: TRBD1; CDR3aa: CASSAGTGSTEAFF; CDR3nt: TGTGCCAGCAGCGCCGGGACAGGGTCTACTGAAGCTTTCTTT
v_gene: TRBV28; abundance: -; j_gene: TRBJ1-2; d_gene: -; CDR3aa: CASSRDSVYGYTF; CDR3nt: TGTGCCAGCAGCCGGGACTCAGTCTATGGCTACACCTTC
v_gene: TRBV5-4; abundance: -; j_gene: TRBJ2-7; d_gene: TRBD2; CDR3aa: CASSPGDSGGYEQYF; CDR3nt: TGTGCCAGCAGCCCCGGTGATAGCGGGGGGTACGAGCAGTACTTC
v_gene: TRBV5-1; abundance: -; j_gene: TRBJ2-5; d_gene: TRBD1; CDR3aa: CASSLPKTGGERETQYF; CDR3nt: TGCGCCAGCAGCTTACCAAAGACAGGGGGGGAGAGAGAGACCCAGTACTTC
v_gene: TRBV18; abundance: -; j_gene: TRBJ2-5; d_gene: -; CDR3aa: CASSQSGQETQYF; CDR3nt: TGTGCCAGCTCACAGTCCGGGCAAGAGACCCAGTACTTC
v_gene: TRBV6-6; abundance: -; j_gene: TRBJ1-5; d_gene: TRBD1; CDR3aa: CASSPTGTGGPFRQPQHF; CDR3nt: TGTGCCAGCAGTCCAACCGGGACAGGGGGCCCTTTCCGTCAGCCCCAGCATTTT
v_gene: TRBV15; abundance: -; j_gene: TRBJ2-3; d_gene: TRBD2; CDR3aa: CATSRMGNSGDTQYF; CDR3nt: TGTGCCACCAGCAGAATGGGTAATAGCGGGGATACGCAATATTTT
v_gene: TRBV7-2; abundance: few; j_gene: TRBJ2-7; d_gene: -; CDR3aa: CASSFMRAPYEQYF; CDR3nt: TGTGCCAGCAGCTTCATGCGGGCCCCCTACGAGCAGTACTTC
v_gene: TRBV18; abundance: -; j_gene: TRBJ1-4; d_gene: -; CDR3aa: CASSPRTNEKLFF; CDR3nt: TGTGCCAGCTCACCGAGGACTAATGAAAAACTGTTTTTT